The present TCR beta chain was sequenced within a study of tumor and adjacent non-tumor tissue in lung cancer. Overall study: Each sample yielded millions of productive TCRbeta reads on average. The study, taken as a whole, reports: Patients with more diverse tumor TCRs had worse survival.

To note about this clonotype: Its antigen remains unknown.

No cell sorting was done before RNA was extracted from the tissue. More than 3 cm separated this lung sample from the edge of the tumor. Looked up from germline, CDR1 is SQVTM and CDR2 is ANQGSEA. The CDR3 totals 14 residues. TCRbeta libraries were built with three rounds of nested PCR, modified from ARM-PCR. TCRdb ran MiXCR on the multiplex PCR reads and lists one entry per CDR3 protein. The sample records some 100,000 distinct CDR3 sequences, around three fifths being singletons. The rearrangement uses TRBV29-1 and TRBJ2-6, with a possible D match to TRBD1 (5 bases). The sequenced sample was distant non-tumor lung tissue. The sequence derives from a man aged 25-45 years with non-small cell lung cancer. Written as DNA, the CDR3 is TGCAGTGTTCTGTGGGGCGGTGGGGCCAACGTCCTGACTTTC. This sequence encodes CSVLWGGGANVLTF. The variable domain in full, with the rest retrieved from reference TRBV29-1 and TRBJ2-6, is SAVISQKPSRDICQRGTSLTIQCQVDSQVTMMFWYRQQPGQSLTLIATANQGSEATYESGFVIDKFPISRPNLTFSTLTVSNMSPEDSSIYLCSVLWGGGANVLTFGAGSRLTVL.